The entry below gives a single TCR beta chain sequence along with its context. CDR1 and CDR2 (germline): PRHDT, FYEKMQ (reference sequence). The CDR3 contains 14 residues. The germline V and J ends were trimmed by 4 bases and 4 bases, with 13 bases remaining between them. These data are taken from a study of monozygotic twins with cystic fibrosis. TCRdb keeps only in-frame clones here, not all; method: immunoSEQ multiplex PCR. Among about 39,000 clones, over 80% were seen once, and the ten largest hold about 0.2%. The sample was blood. This TCR came from a boy aged 2 to 10 with cystic fibrosis. The J gene is TRBJ2-5, the V gene TRBV13, with D perhaps matching TRBD1 (6 bases). CDR3 protein: CASSSRGEGETQYF. The CDR3 coding sequence is TGTGCCAGCAGCTCCAGGGGAGAGGGAGAGACCCAGTACTTC.